The 18 T cell receptor beta chains given below trace back to one sample, sequenced in a study of T cells in Graves' hyperthyroidism and ophthalmopathy (dated by TCRdb to about 2019). The library was generated by multiplex PCR. Instrument used: Illumina HiSeq 2000. TCR beta CDR3 regions were amplified from RNA transcripts. A first-round RT-PCR of the TCR CDR3 used the HTBI primer set with the Qiagen OneStep RT-PCR kit. In TCRdb, the public reads were trimmed at Q25 with fastp and aligned with MiXCR, with productive beta chains retained. Entries are consolidated by CDR3 protein sequence, retaining the most common genes and DNA. In this sample the table shows roughly 350,000 distinct CDR3 sequences, roughly an eighth of which occur a single time. The top ten constitute 30% to 40% of the sample. Sequences were obtained from blood. These receptors originate from a woman in her thirties or forties with Graves' ophthalmopathy.

V and J are TRBV5-4 and TRBJ2-2; possibly TRBD2 for D (6 bases). Trimming removed 4 bases at V and 0 bases at J, with 13 bases between. Germline lookup yields CDR1 SGHNT and CDR2 YYREEE (reference sequence). The CDR3 is 16 residues long. CDR3 nucleotide sequence: TGTGCCAGCAGCCCCTGGGCGGGGTCGAACACCGGGGAGCTGTTTTTT. This encodes CASSPWAGSNTGELFF.

The gene calls are TRBV5-4 and TRBJ2-7; no clear D. Per the germline V gene, CDR1 is SGHNT and CDR2 is YYREEE (reference sequence). There are 16 residues in the CDR3. The ends were cut back, 0 bases at V and 1 base at J, with 14 bases in the middle. CDR3 coding DNA: TGTGCCAGCAGCTTGGACCCGGGTATAAGGTCCTACGAGCAGTACTTC. This translates into CASSLDPGIRSYEQYF.

This clonotype was observed a few times. The chain uses TRBV3-1 and TRBJ1-2; no clear D gene. CDR1 and CDR2 from the germline V gene are LGHDT and YNNKEL (reference sequence). There are 14 residues in the CDR3. V lost 2 bases, J lost 4 bases, and 11 bases lay in between. In DNA, the CDR3 is TGTGCCAGCAGCCAATATACGCTGCGCTATGGCTACACCTTC. Translated, it gives CASSQYTLRYGYTF. The whole variable domain, remainder taken from reference TRBV3-1 and TRBJ1-2, is DTAVSQTPKYLVTQMGNDKSIKCEQNLGHDTMYWYKQDSKKFLKIMFSYNNKELIINETVPNRFSPKSPDKAHLNLHINSLELGDSAVYFCASSQYTLRYGYTFGSGTRLTVV.

CDR3 sequence (DNA): TGCAGCGTTGAAGATCGGTATGGGACATCAGCCAAAAACATTCAGTACTTC. It encodes CSVEDRYGTSAKNIQYF. The chain carries TRBV29-1 and TRBJ2-4, with D perhaps TRBD1 (6 bases). Germline values: CDR1 SQVTM, CDR2 ANQGSEA. V shed 0 bases and J shed 0 bases, with 15 bases lying between them. The CDR3 runs to 17 residues.

This clonotype showed up just a few times. V gene TRBV19 combines with J gene TRBJ1-1, with 7 bases that match TRBD1. V shed 2 bases, J shed 5 bases, and the junction held 5 bases outside the gene matches. CDR3 length: 14 amino acids. Germline CDR1 reads LNHDA; CDR2 reads SQIVND (reference sequence). The CDR3 is CASSITGVGTEAFF. The CDR3, as DNA: TGTGCCAGTAGTATAACAGGGGTGGGGACTGAAGCTTTCTTT. Full variable domain (missing parts from reference TRBV19 and TRBJ1-1): DGGITQSPKYLFRKEGQNVTLSCEQNLNHDAMYWYRQDPGQGLRLIYYSQIVNDFQKGDIAEGYSVSREKKESFPLTVTSAQKNPTAFYLCASSITGVGTEAFFGQGTRLTVV.

This chain connects TRBV3-1 to TRBJ2-5; TRBD2 agrees at 12 bases. Germline V gene data show CDR1 as LGHDT and CDR2 as YNNKEL (reference sequence). V lost 2 bases to trimming and J lost 4 bases; unmatched junction nucleotides: 5. CDR3 length: 16 residues. The CDR3 protein is CASSQLAGGRGETQYF. The CDR3 region has the DNA TGTGCCAGCAGCCAACTAGCGGGGGGGCGGGGAGAGACCCAGTACTTC.

This clonotype has a handful of counts. The gene calls are TRBV11-2 and TRBJ2-1; D is uncertain. The V and J ends lost 4 bases and 8 bases respectively, with 6 bases between them. Per the germline V gene, CDR1 is SGHAT and CDR2 is FQNNGV. The CDR3 has 11 amino acids. In nucleotides, the CDR3 is TGTGCCAGCAGCTACCGCCATGAGCAGTTCTTC. As protein: CASSYRHEQFF.

V usage is TRBV11-3 and J usage is TRBJ1-2, with 8 bases that match TRBD1. With 5 bases clipped from V and 8 bases from J, the junction kept 16 bases outside the gene matches. Germline V gene sequence: CDR1 SGHNT, CDR2 YENEEA. This CDR3 is 16 amino acids long. CDR3: CASSPHTKTGVSGYTF. The DNA for the CDR3 is TGTGCCAGCAGCCCTCACACCAAGACAGGGGTGTCGGGCTACACCTTC.

This clonotype was detected ten times or more. This chain links TRBV12-3 or TRBV12-4 with TRBJ1-2; TRBD1 aligns across 8 bases. The CDR3 consists of 15 residues. Trimming cost V 5 bases and J 4 bases; bases outside gene matches: 9. The CDR3 DNA is TGTGCCAGCAGTCCTAGACAGGGGCTGGTCTATGGCTACACCTTC. Translating gives CASSPRQGLVYGYTF.

The sample holds many counts of this clonotype. V gene TRBV6-6 combines with J gene TRBJ1-5, with 7 bases that match TRBD1. With 2 bases clipped from V and 3 bases from J, the junction kept 4 bases outside the gene matches. This CDR3 is built from 15 residues. CDR1 and CDR2 from the germline V gene are MNHNY and SVGAGI (reference sequence). This chain's CDR3 is CASSYGGQPNQPQHF. The DNA of the CDR3 is TGTGCCAGCAGTTACGGGGGACAGCCCAATCAGCCCCAGCATTTT.

This clonotype came up many times. V and J are TRBV2 and TRBJ1-5; D call uncertain. CDR3 length: 13 residues. The germline V gene has CDR1 SNHLY and CDR2 FYNNEI. The V end lost 7 bases, the J end lost 9 bases, and 16 bases lay between the germline ends. This chain's CDR3 is CASNSARGGPQHF. The CDR3 DNA reads TGTGCCAGCAACTCGGCGCGGGGTGGGCCCCAGCATTTT.

This clonotype was seen a few times. V gene TRBV20-1 combines with J gene TRBJ1-6; D is perhaps TRBD1 (6 bases). In germline, CDR1 is DFQATT, CDR2 SNEGSKA (reference sequence). The CDR3 consists of 17 residues. The germline V and J ends were trimmed by 2 bases and 0 bases, with 14 bases remaining between them. The CDR3 bases are TGCAGTGCTAGAAGGGGACACCTGAGCTCCTATAATTCACCCCTCCACTTT. Translation gives CSARRGHLSSYNSPLHF.

At least ten counts were recorded for this clonotype. The chain couples TRBV6-1 to TRBJ1-5, with TRBD1 as a possible D gene (5 bases). Germline V gene sequence: CDR1 MNHNS, CDR2 SASEGT. Trimming shortened V by 3 bases and J by 5 bases, and 8 bases separated the two germline ends. The CDR3 is made up of 13 amino acids. CDR3: CASSDREYQPQHF. For the CDR3, the DNA is TGTGCCAGCAGTGACAGGGAATATCAGCCCCAGCATTTT.

The V gene is TRBV19, the J gene TRBJ1-4, with a possible D match to TRBD1 (6 bases). V lost 1 base, J lost 6 bases, and 12 bases lay in between. From germline, CDR1 is LNHDA and CDR2 SQIVND (reference sequence). The CDR3 has 15 amino acids. CDR3 loop: CASSIGWDIDEKLFF. In DNA, the CDR3 is TGTGCCAGTAGTATAGGTTGGGACATCGATGAAAAACTGTTTTTT. Supplemented by reference TRBV19 and TRBJ1-4, the full variable domain reads DGGITQSPKYLFRKEGQNVTLSCEQNLNHDAMYWYRQDPGQGLRLIYYSQIVNDFQKGDIAEGYSVSREKKESFPLTVTSAQKNPTAFYLCASSIGWDIDEKLFFGSGTQLSVL.

V is TRBV5-1 and J is TRBJ2-6; D gene unclear. The V gene's germline CDR1 is SGHRS and CDR2 YFSETQ. Trimming stripped 0 bases from V and 2 bases from J, with 6 bases between. The CDR3 extends over 15 amino acids. CDR3 nucleotides: TGCGCCAGCAGCTTGGCAACCGCTGGGGCCAACGTCCTGACTTTC. It specifies CASSLATAGANVLTF.

This chain connects TRBV3-1 to TRBJ1-3; D is undetermined. V was shortened by 10 bases and J by 0 bases, with 13 bases between the two germline ends. The CDR3 covers 14 residues. The germline V gene encodes CDR1 LGHDT and CDR2 YNNKEL (reference sequence). Written as DNA, the CDR3 is TGTGCCACCCATAGCGGAGACTCTGGAAACACCATATATTTT. Translation gives CATHSGDSGNTIYF.

This clonotype was seen repeatedly, ten times or more. This chain joins TRBV6-5 and TRBJ2-7; D uncertain. V was cut by 0 bases and J by 5 bases, with 11 bases left in between. The CDR3 is 14 amino acids. From germline, CDR1 is MNHEY and CDR2 SVGAGI. In DNA, the CDR3 is TGTGCCAGCAGTTACTCCCCGCTTCGCCACGAGCAGTACTTC. Amino acid sequence: CASSYSPLRHEQYF.

In its sample, this clonotype was seen many times. The chain employs TRBV20-1 and TRBJ1-4; the D gene is possibly TRBD1 (6 bases). The ends were cut back, 3 bases at V and 0 bases at J, with 17 bases in the middle. This CDR3 has 17 amino acids. In germline, CDR1 is DFQATT, CDR2 SNEGSKA (reference sequence). The CDR3 loop reads CSAREGGALATNEKLFF. DNA of the CDR3: TGCAGTGCTAGGGAAGGGGGGGCGCTTGCAACTAATGAAAAACTGTTTTTT.